The 21 T cell receptor beta chains presented below share a single source sample, sequenced in a study of blood T cell repertoires in COVID-19. Produced via immunoSEQ multiplex PCR; TCRdb's table is partial and in-frame only. This sample has a few hundred thousand clones, with 80% to 85% found just once. Sequenced input: PBMCs or T cells enriched from blood (not recorded which). The source of these receptors is a man between 50 and 59 years old who had recovered from COVID-19.

The gene calls are TRBV5-1 and TRBJ2-6; a weak D match, TRBD1 (5 bases). V dropped 4 bases and J dropped 3 bases, with 14 bases sitting between them. The length of the CDR3 is 16 residues. Germline lookup yields CDR1 SGHRS and CDR2 YFSETQ. The DNA of the CDR3 is TGCGCCAGCAGCCCCCCTCAGGGTGGTGGGGCCAACGTCCTGACTTTC. Translating gives CASSPPQGGGANVLTF. Drawing the rest from reference TRBV5-1 and TRBJ2-6, the complete variable domain is KAGVTQTPRYLIKTRGQQVTLSCSPISGHRSVSWYQQTPGQGLQFLFEYFSETQRNKGNFPGRFSGRQFSNSRSEMNVSTLELGDSALYLCASSPPQGGGANVLTFGAGSRLTVL.

This clone was counted only a few times. The chain recombines TRBV9 with TRBJ1-1; D remains ambiguous. The CDR3 is 14 residues long. Germline V gene lookup returns CDR1 SGDLS and CDR2 YYNGEE. Deletions cut 0 bases from V and 6 bases from J, with 12 bases between. The CDR3 DNA reads TGTGCCAGCAGCGTAGGGTTCGGAGAGTCTGAAGCTTTCTTT. It specifies CASSVGFGESEAFF.

The chain's CDR3 is CASSITGVHNSPLHF. DNA of the CDR3: TGTGCCAGCAGTATAACAGGGGTCCATAATTCACCCCTCCACTTT. The V gene is TRBV6-2 or TRBV6-3, the J gene TRBJ1-6; 7 bases agree with TRBD1. J lost 5 bases, V lost 5 bases, and 6 bases had no gene match. The CDR3 length is 15 residues. Germline CDR1 reads MNHEY; CDR2 reads SVGEGT.

This chain connects TRBV28 to TRBJ2-4; TRBD1 is a possible D gene (6 bases). The V gene's germline CDR1 is MDHEN and CDR2 SYDVKM. The ends were cut back, 2 bases at V and 9 bases at J, with 17 bases in the middle. The CDR3 runs to 15 residues. This CDR3 is CASSLPTQGRGIQYF. CDR3 coding DNA: TGTGCCAGCAGTTTACCTACACAGGGTCGCGGCATTCAGTACTTC.

This clone was counted between two and nine times. The rearrangement uses TRBV5-1 and TRBJ1-1, with 7 bases identical to TRBD1. The CDR3 has 14 residues. V dropped 4 bases and J dropped 1; count of bases not matched to a gene: 4. The germline gives CDR1 SGHRS, CDR2 YFSETQ. CDR3 nucleotides: TGCGCCAGCAGCCCCCGGACAGGGAACACTGAAGCTTTCTTT. Its protein product is CASSPRTGNTEAFF.

V and J are TRBV3-1 (or the pseudogene TRBV3-2) and TRBJ2-2; 8 bases line up with TRBD2. The CDR3 spans 18 residues. V shed 3 bases, J shed 0 bases, and the junction held 9 bases outside the gene matches. Germline CDR1 and CDR2: LGHDT and YNNKEL (reference sequence). The CDR3 loop is CASSHSRSGGANTGELFF. CDR3 coding DNA: TGTGCCAGCAGCCACTCACGGTCCGGGGGGGCGAACACCGGGGAGCTGTTTTTT.

The chain's CDR3 is CAWSTSGGPQETQYF. The CDR3 DNA follows: TGTGCCTGGAGTACTAGCGGGGGGCCTCAAGAGACCCAGTACTTC. The chain carries TRBV30 and TRBJ2-5, with 12 bases aligning to TRBD2. V shed 2 bases and J 2 bases; nucleotides not matched to a gene: 3. CDR3 length: 15 residues. Per germline, CDR1 GTSNPN and CDR2 SVGIG (reference sequence).

The chain is built from TRBV7-3 and TRBJ2-3, with D tentatively TRBD2 (6 bases). The CDR3 loop spans 12 amino acids. Germline V gives CDR1 SGHTA, CDR2 FQGTGA. Deletions cut 11 bases from V and 3 bases from J, with 12 bases between. DNA for the CDR3: TGTGCCGCCCGGGGGAGGACAGATACGCAGTATTTT. It is translated as CAARGRTDTQYF.

The rearrangement links TRBV5-1 to TRBJ2-2; D gene ambiguous. V lost 0 bases, J lost 4 bases, and 10 bases lay in between. Germline CDR1 SGHRS, CDR2 YFSETQ. This CDR3 comprises 15 residues. The chain's CDR3 is CASSLDGSGTGELFF. The CDR3, as DNA: TGCGCCAGCAGCTTGGACGGTTCCGGCACCGGGGAGCTGTTTTTT.

The chain employs TRBV7-2 and TRBJ1-6, with 7 bases identical to TRBD1. Germline CDR1 SGHTA, CDR2 FQGNSA. The CDR3 has 14 amino acids. The V gene end was trimmed by 1 base and the J gene end by 9 bases; junction bases not matched to a gene: 3. In nucleotides, the CDR3 is TGTGCCAGCAGCTTAGGACAGGGCGGTTCACCCCTCCACTTT. This sequence encodes CASSLGQGGSPLHF. Supplemented by reference TRBV7-2 and TRBJ1-6, the full variable domain reads GAGVSQSPSNKVTEKGKDVELRCDPISGHTALYWYRQSLGQGLEFLIYFQGNSAPDKSGLPSDRFSAERTGGSVSTLTIQRTQQEDSAVYLCASSLGQGGSPLHFGNGTRLTVT.

The V and J genes are TRBV5-1 and TRBJ2-7; possibly TRBD1 for D (6 bases). Trimming took 0 bases from V and 1 from J, leaving 8 bases between them. CDR1 and CDR2 (germline): SGHRS, YFSETQ. The CDR3 spans 14 residues. In DNA form, the CDR3 reads TGCGCCAGCAGCTTGGGGCAGGGGTCCTACGAGCAGTACTTC. Protein product: CASSLGQGSYEQYF.

This rearrangement joins TRBV14 to TRBJ2-2; possibly TRBD2 for D (6 bases). The CDR3 length is 15 residues. Trimming left V 6 bases short and J 6 bases short, with 17 bases between. Germline V gene sequence: CDR1 SGHDN, CDR2 FVKESK. The CDR3 protein is CASSPEGRSPGELFF. CDR3 bases: TGTGCCAGCAGTCCGGAGGGCCGGAGTCCCGGGGAGCTGTTTTTT.

The gene calls are TRBV7-9 and TRBJ1-1; TRBD1 agrees at 10 bases. Germline V gives CDR1 SEHNR, CDR2 FQNEAQ (reference sequence). V lost 0 bases and J lost 11; bases outside the gene matches: 3. This CDR3 spans 13 amino acids. The CDR3 sequence: CASSLAGTGAAFF. For the CDR3, the DNA is TGTGCCAGCAGCTTAGCGGGGACAGGGGCTGCTTTCTTT.

The CDR3 spells CASMGTGSYNEQFF. The CDR3 DNA sequence: TGTGCCAGTATGGGGACAGGGTCGTACAATGAGCAGTTCTTC. The gene calls are TRBV19 and TRBJ2-1; the match to TRBD1 covers 9 bases. CDR3 length equals 14 residues. V gave up 7 bases and J gave up 4 bases; unmatched junction bases: 5. CDR1 and CDR2 from the germline V gene are LNHDA and SQIVND (reference sequence).

This chain uses TRBV19 with TRBJ1-5; D is ambiguous. Trimming cost V 7 bases and J 5 bases, with 18 bases left between them. The CDR3 spans 15 residues. Germline lookup yields CDR1 LNHDA and CDR2 SQIVND (reference sequence). DNA for the CDR3: TGTGCCAGTATTGAGGGTACAGTAGGGTATCAGCCCCAGCATTTT. Its protein is CASIEGTVGYQPQHF.

This clone was found once. The chain combines TRBV6-6 with TRBJ1-6; no clear D gene. CDR1 is MNHNY and CDR2 is SVGAGI in the germline V gene (reference sequence). CDR3 length: 15 amino acids. The V end lost 11 bases, the J end lost 0 bases, and 14 bases lay between the germline ends. The CDR3 nucleotides read TGTGCCGGCAAGGACTCCAGCTCCTATAATTCACCCCTCCACTTT. This translates into CAGKDSSSYNSPLHF.

DNA for the CDR3: TGTGCCAGTAGTATAGATCGAAGGGGCGGCAATCAGCCCCAGCATTTT. Its translation is CASSIDRRGGNQPQHF. The J gene is TRBJ1-5, the V gene TRBV19, with D tentatively TRBD1 (5 bases). Between the trimmed V and J ends, which lost 0 bases and 2 bases, there was a span of 11 bases. This CDR3 is 16 amino acids long. Germline CDR1 is LNHDA and CDR2 is SQIVND (reference sequence). Full variable domain (missing parts from reference TRBV19 and TRBJ1-5): DGGITQSPKYLFRKEGQNVTLSCEQNLNHDAMYWYRQDPGQGLRLIYYSQIVNDFQKGDIAEGYSVSREKKESFPLTVTSAQKNPTAFYLCASSIDRRGGNQPQHFGDGTRLSIL.

This chain links TRBV11-2 with TRBJ1-3, with 9 bases aligning to TRBD1. The germline CDR1 and CDR2 sequences are SGHAT and FQNNGV. The CDR3 is made up of 15 amino acids. V was pared by 2 bases and J by 3 bases, with 2 bases of the junction left unmatched. Here the CDR3 reads CASSLNRGLGNTIYF. The CDR3 DNA reads TGTGCCAGCAGCTTAAACAGGGGGCTTGGAAACACCATATATTTT.

The rearrangement uses TRBV28 and TRBJ2-1, with D perhaps matching TRBD1 (5 bases). The CDR3 consists of 14 residues. V lost 6 bases and J lost 9, with 18 bases in between. The germline CDR1 and CDR2 sequences are MDHEN and SYDVKM. The CDR3 spells CASRVPDILGEQFF. The CDR3, as DNA: TGTGCCAGCAGAGTCCCGGACATTCTCGGTGAGCAGTTCTTC.

J is TRBJ1-3 and V is TRBV28, with D perhaps TRBD1 (5 bases). The CDR3 covers 14 residues. Germline V CDR1 and CDR2: MDHEN, SYDVKM. Trimming stripped 3 bases from V and 7 bases from J, with 13 bases between. Here the CDR3 DNA reads TGTGCCAGCAGTTTTGCAGGGAGGATGAACACCATATATTTT. Residues: CASSFAGRMNTIYF. The entire variable domain, with the rest obtained from reference TRBV28 and TRBJ1-3, is as follows: DVKVTQSSRYLVKRTGEKVFLECVQDMDHENMFWYRQDPGLGLRLIYFSYDVKMKEKGDIPEGYSVSREKKERFSLILESASTNQTSMYLCASSFAGRMNTIYFGEGSWLTVV.

This rearrangement joins TRBV5-6 to TRBJ1-5, with D maybe TRBD1 (5 bases). With 3 bases removed from V and 2 bases from J, the gap between germline ends came to 18 bases. The length of the CDR3 is 17 residues. CDR1 is SGHDT and CDR2 is YYEEEE in the germline V gene. CDR3 protein: CASSSSQAGLGNQPQHF. The DNA of the CDR3 is TGTGCCAGCAGCTCCAGCCAGGCGGGGCTAGGCAATCAGCCCCAGCATTTT.